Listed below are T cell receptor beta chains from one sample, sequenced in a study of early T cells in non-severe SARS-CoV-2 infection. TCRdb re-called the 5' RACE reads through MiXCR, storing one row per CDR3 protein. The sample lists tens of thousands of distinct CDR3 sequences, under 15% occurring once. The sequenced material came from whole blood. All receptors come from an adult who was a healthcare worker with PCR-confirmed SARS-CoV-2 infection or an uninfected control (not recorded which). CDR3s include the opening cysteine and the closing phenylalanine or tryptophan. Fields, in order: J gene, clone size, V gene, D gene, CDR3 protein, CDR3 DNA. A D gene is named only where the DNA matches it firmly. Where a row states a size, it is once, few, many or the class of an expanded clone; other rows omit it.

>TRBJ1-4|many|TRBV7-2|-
CASSLVPATNEKLFF
TGTGCCAGCAGCTTAGTTCCTGCAACTAATGAAAAACTGTTTTTT
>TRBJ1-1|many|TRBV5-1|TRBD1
CASKGANTEAFF
TGCGCCAGCAAGGGGGCCAACACTGAAGCTTTCTTT
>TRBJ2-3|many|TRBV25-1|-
CASSEGLTTDTQYF
TGTGCCAGCAGTGAAGGGCTGACCACAGATACGCAGTATTTT
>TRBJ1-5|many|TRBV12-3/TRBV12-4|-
CASSFYGQPQHF
TGTGCCAGCAGTTTCTACGGTCAGCCCCAGCATTTT
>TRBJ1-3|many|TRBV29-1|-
CSPPRCRAGNTIYF
TGCAGCCCCCCCCGGTGCAGGGCCGGAAACACCATATATTTT
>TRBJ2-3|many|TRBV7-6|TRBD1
CASSLPTGGDTQYF
TGTGCCAGCAGCTTACCGACAGGGGGCGATACGCAGTATTTT
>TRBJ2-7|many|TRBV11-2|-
CASSPSLGSVEQYF
TGTGCCAGCAGCCCGAGTTTGGGATCGGTCGAGCAGTACTTC
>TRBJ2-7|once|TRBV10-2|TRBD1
CASRDTGGNHEQYF
TGCGCCAGCAGGGACACAGGGGGGAACCACGAGCAGTACTTC
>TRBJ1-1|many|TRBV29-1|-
CSVDPDRFNTEAFF
TGCAGCGTTGACCCGGACCGCTTCAACACTGAAGCTTTCTTT
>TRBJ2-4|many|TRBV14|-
CASSQANFQNIQYF
TGTGCCAGCAGCCAAGCTAACTTCCAAAACATTCAGTACTTC
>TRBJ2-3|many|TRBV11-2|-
CASSLRSSEELYTQYF
TGTGCCAGCAGCTTAAGAAGTAGCGAGGAACTCTATACGCAGTATTTT
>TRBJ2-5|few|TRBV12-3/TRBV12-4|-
CASSFLRKQETQYF
TGTGCCAGCAGTTTTCTGCGGAAACAAGAGACCCAGTACTTC
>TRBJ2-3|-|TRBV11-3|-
CASSAGRSDTQYF
TGTGCCAGCAGCGCAGGACGGTCGGATACGCAGTATTTT
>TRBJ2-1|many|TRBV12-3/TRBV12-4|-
CASSLARGGEQFF
TGTGCCAGCAGTTTAGCTCGGGGAGGTGAGCAGTTCTTC
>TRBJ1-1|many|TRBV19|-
CASRLQGMNTEAFF
TGTGCCAGTAGGCTTCAGGGGATGAACACTGAAGCTTTCTTT
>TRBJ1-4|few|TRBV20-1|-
CSARDFSGTNEKLFF
TGCAGTGCTAGAGATTTCTCGGGAACTAATGAAAAACTGTTTTTT
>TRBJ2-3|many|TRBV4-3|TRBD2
CASSVASGRQDTQYF
TGCGCCAGCAGCGTAGCTAGCGGGAGACAAGATACGCAGTATTTT
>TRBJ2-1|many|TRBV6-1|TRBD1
CASSEATGTGGNEQFF
TGTGCCAGCAGTGAAGCGACTGGGACAGGGGGCAATGAGCAGTTCTTC
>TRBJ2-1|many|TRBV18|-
CASSQTRNEQFF
TGTGCCAGCTCGCAAACTAGGAATGAGCAGTTCTTC
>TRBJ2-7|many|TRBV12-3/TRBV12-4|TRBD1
CASSLTGTAGEQYF
TGTGCCAGCAGTTTGACAGGGACAGCTGGCGAGCAGTACTTC
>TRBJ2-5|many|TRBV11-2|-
CASRMTPIPTQYF
TGTGCCAGCAGAATGACCCCTATCCCGACCCAGTACTTC
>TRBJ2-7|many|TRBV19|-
CASSTPTTGPYEQYF
TGTGCCAGTAGTACCCCGACTACAGGGCCCTACGAGCAGTACTTC
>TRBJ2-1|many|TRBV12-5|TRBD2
CASGLVGGGDNEQFF
TGTGCTAGTGGTTTGGTCGGCGGGGGGGACAATGAGCAGTTCTTC
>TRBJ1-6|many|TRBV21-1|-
CASSKVVKGQGKGSPLHF
TGTGCCAGCAGCAAAGTGGTTAAGGGCCAGGGAAAGGGGTCACCCCTCCACTTT
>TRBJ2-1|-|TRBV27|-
CASSLRGGTKKGNEQFF
TGTGCCAGCAGTTTGCGAGGGGGGACAAAAAAGGGCAATGAGCAGTTCTTC
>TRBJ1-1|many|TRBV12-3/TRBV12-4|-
CASSPYVGNTEAFF
TGTGCCAGCAGCCCTTATGTCGGGAACACTGAAGCTTTCTTT
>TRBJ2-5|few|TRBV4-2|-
CASSQDRSGPLAETQYF
TGTGCCAGCAGCCAAGATCGTTCGGGACCCCTCGCGGAGACCCAGTACTTC
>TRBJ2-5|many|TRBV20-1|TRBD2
CSAPGMASGDGTQYF
TGCAGTGCCCCGGGAATGGCTAGCGGTGATGGGACCCAGTACTTC
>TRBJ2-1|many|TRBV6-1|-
CASMPQGPGRNEQFF
TGTGCCAGCATGCCACAGGGGCCTGGGAGGAATGAGCAGTTCTTC
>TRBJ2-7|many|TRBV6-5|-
CASSSPPIYEQYF
TGTGCCAGCAGTTCCCCCCCGATCTACGAGCAGTACTTC
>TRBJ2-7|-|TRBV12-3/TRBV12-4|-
CASSLVGVPYEQYF
TGTGCCAGCAGTTTAGTGGGAGTCCCCTACGAGCAGTACTTC
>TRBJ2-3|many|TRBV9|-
CASSVGLISTDTQYF
TGTGCCAGCAGCGTAGGGCTAATAAGCACAGATACGCAGTATTTT
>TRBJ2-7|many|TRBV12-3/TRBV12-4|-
CASSLGGSVYEQYF
TGTGCCAGCAGTTTAGGTGGTAGCGTCTACGAGCAGTACTTC
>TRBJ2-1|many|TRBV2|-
CASTQQELNNEQFF
TGTGCCAGCACCCAGCAGGAATTAAACAATGAGCAGTTCTTC
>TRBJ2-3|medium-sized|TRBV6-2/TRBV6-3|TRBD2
CASRGLAGVDTQYF
TGTGCCAGCAGAGGACTAGCGGGAGTGGATACGCAGTATTTT
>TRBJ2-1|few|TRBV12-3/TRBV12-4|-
CASSSFYNEQFF
TGTGCCAGCAGTTCCTTCTACAATGAGCAGTTCTTC
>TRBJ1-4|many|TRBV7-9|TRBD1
CASSRLLGGGEKLFF
TGTGCCAGCAGCCGCTTATTAGGGGGCGGTGAAAAACTGTTTTTT
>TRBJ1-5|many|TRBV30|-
CASGINQPQHF
TGTGCCTCGGGCATAAATCAGCCCCAGCATTTT
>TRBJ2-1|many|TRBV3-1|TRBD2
CASSQSDAGVGEQFF
TGTGCCAGCAGCCAGTCCGACGCGGGAGTGGGTGAGCAGTTCTTC
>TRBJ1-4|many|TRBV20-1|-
CSASPGATNEKLFF
TGCAGTGCTAGTCCCGGTGCAACTAATGAAAAACTGTTTTTT
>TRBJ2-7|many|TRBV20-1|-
CSARSSYEQYF
TGCAGTGCTAGATCCTCCTACGAGCAGTACTTC
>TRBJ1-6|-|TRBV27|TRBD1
CASSLFVTGYNSPLHF
TGTGCCAGCAGTTTATTTGTGACAGGGTATAATTCACCCCTCCACTTT
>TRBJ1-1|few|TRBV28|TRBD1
CASRRQGYTEAFF
TGTGCCAGCAGGCGACAGGGGTACACTGAAGCTTTCTTT
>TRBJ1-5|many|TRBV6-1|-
CASSENWVGVSNQPQHF
TGTGCCAGCAGTGAAAATTGGGTGGGGGTTAGCAATCAGCCCCAGCATTTT
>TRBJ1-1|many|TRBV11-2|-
CASSLVVAGTEAFF
TGTGCCAGCAGCTTAGTTGTGGCGGGAACTGAAGCTTTCTTT
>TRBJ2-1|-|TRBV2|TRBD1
CASKESGGYNEQFF
TGTGCCAGCAAGGAGTCAGGGGGTTACAATGAGCAGTTCTTC
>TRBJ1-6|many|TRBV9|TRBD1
CASSVDGQGDSPLHF
TGTGCCAGCAGCGTAGACGGGCAGGGGGATTCACCCCTCCACTTT
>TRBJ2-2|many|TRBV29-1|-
CSVAVSGATGELFF
TGCAGCGTTGCAGTTAGCGGAGCCACCGGGGAGCTGTTTTTT
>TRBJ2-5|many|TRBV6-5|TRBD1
CASSPGGRETQYF
TGTGCCAGCAGCCCAGGGGGCCGAGAGACCCAGTACTTC
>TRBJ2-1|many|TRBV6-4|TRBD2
CASSDIAGAYNEQFF
TGTGCCAGCAGTGACATCGCGGGAGCCTACAATGAGCAGTTCTTC
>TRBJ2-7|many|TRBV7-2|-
CASSSGRGSPYEQYF
TGTGCCAGCAGCTCTGGTCGCGGCAGCCCCTACGAGCAGTACTTC
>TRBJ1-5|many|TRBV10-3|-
CAISEWDQPQHF
TGTGCCATCAGTGAGTGGGATCAGCCCCAGCATTTT
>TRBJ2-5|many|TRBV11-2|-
CASSLAGVKETQYF
TGTGCCAGCAGCTTAGCAGGGGTGAAAGAGACCCAGTACTTC
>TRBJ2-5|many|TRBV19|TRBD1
CASSPTQFDREETQYF
TGTGCCAGTAGTCCTACTCAATTTGACAGGGAAGAGACCCAGTACTTC
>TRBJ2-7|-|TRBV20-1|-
CSARWDPGRTYEQYF
TGCAGTGCTAGGTGGGACCCAGGGCGGACCTACGAGCAGTACTTC